The clone carrying this T cell receptor beta chain was seen repeatedly, ten times or more. The antigen remains unidentified. The germline V gene has CDR1 SGHRS and CDR2 YFSETQ. V lost 0 bases, J lost 4 bases, and 7 bases stayed unmatched. CDR3 size: 16 residues. TCRdb re-analysed the multiplex PCR reads in MiXCR, keeping a single row per CDR3 protein. The table lists 100,000 to 150,000 distinct CDR3 sequences, about a fifth of them singletons. The data originate from a study of breast tumors, draining lymph nodes, adjacent tissues. General study points: Compared with lymph nodes, tumors were less diverse; compared with nontumor tissue, more. Tumor T cell lymph node origin was a supported hypothesis, not proven. Findings are consistent with lymph node origin and intratumoral expansion of most tumor T cells. Luminal-like breast cancer showed significantly greater tumor-nontumor repertoire similarity than basal-like breast cancer did.

The lymph nodes were axillary draining lymph nodes from breast cancer patients. What was sequenced was axillary lymph node tissue. V usage is TRBV5-1 and J usage is TRBJ2-5, with 9 bases lining up with TRBD1. This receptor was obtained from a female donor with breast cancer. Some clones in this sample may be carry-over from other donors' samples. CDR3 region: CASSLAGTGSRETQYF. The CDR3 DNA reads TGCGCCAGCAGCTTGGCCGGGACAGGGAGTAGAGAGACCCAGTACTTC.